The 21 T cell receptor beta chains below were found in one sample sequenced in a study of STAT5B mutations in CD4+ large granular lymphocyte leukemia. Generated by immunoSEQ multiplex PCR, the TCRdb table keeps only in-frame clones and is missing some. The sample lists 20,000 to 25,000 clones, 79% occurring once. Sequencing was carried out using CD4+ T cells from blood buffy coats. These TCRs come from a human donor in good health.

The chain joins TRBV6-6 to TRBJ1-1; possible D gene TRBD1, 6 bases. The CDR3 consists of 16 residues. Deletions cut 2 bases from V and 1 base from J, with 14 bases between. In germline, CDR1 is MNHNY, CDR2 SVGAGI (reference sequence). CDR3 protein: CASSYAGAGGNTEAFF. CDR3 nucleotide sequence: TGTGCCAGCAGTTACGCGGGGGCGGGTGGGAACACTGAAGCTTTCTTT.

The chain recombines TRBV5-5 with TRBJ1-2; D possibly corresponds to TRBD1 (6 bases). V was trimmed by 4 bases and J by 5 bases, leaving 15 bases between them. This CDR3 region has 14 residues. Per the germline V gene, CDR1 is SGHKS and CDR2 is YYEKEE (reference sequence). The CDR3 DNA is TGTGCCAGCAGCCCCTGGGGGCAGGGTTATGGCTACACCTTC. Protein sequence: CASSPWGQGYGYTF.

This clone has just a few counts. This chain uses TRBV10-3 with TRBJ1-2; 7 bases match TRBD1. CDR1 ENHRY and CDR2 SYGVKD come from the germline V gene. J was trimmed by 4 bases and V by 6 bases; bases with no gene match: 11. CDR3 length equals 15 residues. The CDR3 loop reads CAIRDGQDQIYGYTF. In DNA form, the CDR3 reads TGTGCCATCAGAGATGGACAGGACCAAATCTATGGCTACACCTTC.

The chain has TRBV28 and TRBJ1-2; 11 nucleotides align to TRBD1. CDR3 size: 15 residues. Germline V gene sequence: CDR1 MDHEN, CDR2 SYDVKM. J gave up 4 bases and V 6 bases, and 7 bases lay outside the gene matches. The CDR3 loop is CASSPGQGVAYGYTF. The CDR3, as DNA: TGTGCCAGCAGCCCGGGACAGGGGGTGGCCTATGGCTACACCTTC.

The chain combines TRBV6-5 with TRBJ2-1, with 9 bases lining up with TRBD1. The germline gives CDR1 MNHEY, CDR2 SVGAGI. The CDR3 loop spans 12 amino acids. Trimming at V came to 6 bases and at J to 9 bases, leaving 3 bases not matched to a gene. The CDR3 DNA sequence: TGTGCCAGCAGCAGACAGGGGGGTGAGCAGTTCTTC. As protein: CASSRQGGEQFF.

V is TRBV19 and J is TRBJ2-3; 12 bases map to TRBD2. V shed 6 bases, J shed 4 bases, and the junction held 5 bases outside the gene matches. CDR1 and CDR2 (germline): LNHDA, SQIVND (reference sequence). This CDR3 comprises 15 residues. CDR3 sequence: CASRTSGSRADTQYF. DNA for the CDR3: TGTGCCAGTAGGACTAGCGGGAGTAGGGCAGATACGCAGTATTTT.

This clone came up once. An end of the junction does not agree with germline; a read error may underlie this. The CDR3 DNA reads as TGCGCCAGCAGCCGACAGGACGGAACCTACGAGCAGCACTTC. Protein: CASSRQDGTYEQHF. The rearrangement joins TRBV4-1 to TRBJ2-7, with D perhaps matching TRBD1 (6 bases). There are 14 residues in the CDR3. The germline V gene has CDR1 MGHRA and CDR2 YSYEKL.

This clone was detected a few times. V is TRBV30 and J is TRBJ1-1; D is perhaps TRBD1 (6 bases). Looked up from germline, CDR1 is GTSNPN and CDR2 is SVGIG (reference sequence). Trimming removed 1 base at V and 2 bases at J, with 20 bases between. The CDR3 extends over 17 amino acids. This CDR3 reads CAWSAFSPMGANTEAFF. CDR3 nucleotide sequence: TGTGCCTGGAGTGCCTTCTCACCCATGGGGGCAAACACTGAAGCTTTCTTT.

This chain uses TRBV6-1 with TRBJ2-7, with D unresolved. V was trimmed by 3 bases and J by 3 bases, leaving 12 bases between them. The CDR3 has 14 residues. Germline V gene lookup returns CDR1 MNHNS and CDR2 SASEGT. In DNA, the CDR3 is TGTGCCAGCAGTGAGGTGGTGTCGTTCTACGAGCAGTACTTC. Its protein product is CASSEVVSFYEQYF.

The chain has TRBV6-5 and TRBJ2-5; no clear D gene. The end of the DNA is better explained by TRBJ2-7, so the J call may be wrong. Germline V gene sequence: CDR1 MNHEY, CDR2 SVGAGI. CDR3 length equals 12 residues. CDR3 sequence reads: CASSKSSYEQYF. DNA for the CDR3: TGTGCCAGCAGCAAGAGCTCCTACGAGCAGTACTTC.

Comment on this clone: Other DNA sequences from this sample encode an identical CDR3 as well. V usage is TRBV5-6 and J usage is TRBJ1-5; 9 bases align to TRBD1. V dropped 2 bases and J dropped 7; count of bases not matched to a gene: 4. Germline V lookup: CDR1 SGHDT, CDR2 YYEEEE. This CDR3 region has 14 residues. CDR3 residues: CASSLQGAGQPQHF. CDR3 sequence (DNA): TGTGCCAGCAGCTTACAGGGGGCAGGCCAGCCCCAGCATTTT.

The J gene is TRBJ2-1, the V gene TRBV6-5; D call uncertain. V gave up 0 bases and J gave up 6 bases, with 15 bases separating them. CDR3 length: 16 amino acids. Germline values: CDR1 MNHEY, CDR2 SVGAGI. CDR3: CASSYSMFPTGNEQFF. In nucleotides, the CDR3 is TGTGCCAGCAGTTACTCGATGTTTCCCACCGGCAATGAGCAGTTCTTC.

This clone came up a few times. CDR3 DNA: TGTGCCAGCAGCTTAACTAGCGGGGGTGGTACGCAGTATTTT. This encodes CASSLTSGGGTQYF. The V gene is TRBV7-6, the J gene TRBJ2-3; 11 bases align to TRBD2. This CDR3 comprises 14 residues. Germline V CDR1 and CDR2: SGHVS, FNYEAQ. The ends lost 2 bases at V and 8 bases at J; junction bases unmatched: 3.

This sequence joins TRBV29-1 and TRBJ1-4, with D possibly being TRBD1 (5 bases). Germline CDR1 SQVTM, CDR2 ANQGSEA. The CDR3 loop spans 14 amino acids. Trimming took 6 bases from V and 1 from J, leaving 12 bases between them. Here the CDR3 reads CSVAQGGTNEKLFF. CDR3 nucleotides: TGCAGCGTCGCCCAGGGAGGAACTAATGAAAAACTGTTTTTT.

The chain employs TRBV11-1 and TRBJ2-1; 11 bases map to TRBD2. The CDR3 has 17 amino acids. The junction had 7 bases not matched to a gene; V was cut back by 0 bases and J by 6 bases. From germline, CDR1 is SGHAT and CDR2 FQDESV (reference sequence). CDR3 loop: CASSLATTSGSINEQFF. The CDR3 DNA sequence: TGTGCCAGCAGCTTAGCCACAACTAGCGGGAGTATCAATGAGCAGTTCTTC.

The chain carries TRBV11-2 and TRBJ2-2, with 8 nucleotides matching TRBD1. The V and J ends lost 6 bases and 6 bases, in that order; junction bases with no gene match: 6. The CDR3 loop spans 14 amino acids. The germline V gene encodes CDR1 SGHAT and CDR2 FQNNGV. The DNA of the CDR3 is TGTGCCAGCAGACTCGGACAGGGACCCGGGGAGCTGTTTTTT. Translation gives CASRLGQGPGELFF.

The rearrangement links TRBV4-1 to TRBJ2-3; 8 nucleotides agree with TRBD1. Germline V gene data show CDR1 as MGHRA and CDR2 as YSYEKL. V lost 3 bases, J lost 6 bases, and 11 bases stayed unmatched. The CDR3 spans 16 residues. The CDR3 DNA reads TGCGCCAGCAGCCACGCCGGAAGGACAGGGATGGATACGCAGTATTTT. Translated: CASSHAGRTGMDTQYF.

The chain couples TRBV5-6 to TRBJ2-2, with 8 bases lining up with TRBD1. The ends lost 2 bases at V and 2 bases at J; junction bases unmatched: 5. The CDR3 extends over 16 amino acids. Germline CDR1 SGHDT, CDR2 YYEEEE. The CDR3 DNA reads TGTGCCAGCAGCTTTTACGGACAGGGCAACACCGGGGAGCTGTTTTTT. Protein: CASSFYGQGNTGELFF. The whole variable domain, filled in from reference TRBV5-6 and TRBJ2-2, reads DAGVTQSPTHLIKTRGQQVTLRCSPKSGHDTVSWYQQALGQGPQFIFQYYEEEERQRGNFPDRFSGHQFPNYSSELNVNALLLGDSALYLCASSFYGQGNTGELFFGEGSRLTVL.

This chain links TRBV5-1 with TRBJ2-5, with a possible D match to TRBD2 (8 bases). The germline V gene has CDR1 SGHRS and CDR2 YFSETQ. Trimming took 7 bases from V and 2 from J, leaving 15 bases between them. CDR3 size: 14 residues. CDR3 in amino acids: CASYRGGQQETQYF. The CDR3 nucleotides read TGCGCCAGCTACCGGGGGGGACAGCAAGAGACCCAGTACTTC.

The chain couples TRBV28 to TRBJ2-1, with 7 bases that match TRBD2. V shed 4 bases, J shed 4 bases, and the junction held 13 bases outside the gene matches. The CDR3 spans 17 residues. CDR1 is MDHEN, CDR2 SYDVKM, per germline. CDR3 region: CASSSGLGGSYYNEQFF. In nucleotides, the CDR3 is TGTGCCAGCAGTTCGGGTCTCGGCGGGAGCTATTACAATGAGCAGTTCTTC.

This clone was seen a single time. J is TRBJ2-3 and V is TRBV9; a weak D match, TRBD1 (5 bases). Germline assignment: CDR1 SGDLS and CDR2 YYNGEE. V lost 1 base and J lost 2, with 8 bases in between. The length of the CDR3 is 14 residues. In DNA form, the CDR3 reads TGTGCCAGCAGCGTACAGGGTGCCACAGATACGCAGTATTTT. It specifies CASSVQGATDTQYF.